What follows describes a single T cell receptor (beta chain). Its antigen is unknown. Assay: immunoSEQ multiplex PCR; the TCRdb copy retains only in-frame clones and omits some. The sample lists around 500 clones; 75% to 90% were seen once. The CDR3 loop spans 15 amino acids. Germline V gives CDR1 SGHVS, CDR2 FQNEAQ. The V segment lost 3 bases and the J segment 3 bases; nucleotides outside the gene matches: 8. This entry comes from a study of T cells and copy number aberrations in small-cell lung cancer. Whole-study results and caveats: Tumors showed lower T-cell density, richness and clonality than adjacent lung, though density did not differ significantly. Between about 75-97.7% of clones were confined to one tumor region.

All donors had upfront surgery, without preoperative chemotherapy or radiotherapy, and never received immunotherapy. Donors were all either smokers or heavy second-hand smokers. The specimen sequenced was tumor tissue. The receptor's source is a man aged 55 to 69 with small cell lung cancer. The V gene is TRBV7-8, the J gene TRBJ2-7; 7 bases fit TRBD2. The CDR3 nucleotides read TGTGCCAGCAGCTTGTCTCCTAGCGGACACTACGAGCAGTACTTC. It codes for CASSLSPSGHYEQYF.